These T cell receptor beta chains were read from a single sample in a study of PD-1 blockade in classical Hodgkin lymphoma. The method was immunoSEQ multiplex PCR; TCRdb's version includes in-frame clones alone and lacks a portion of them. The table lists around 91,000 clones, about nine tenths of them singletons. This sample comprised peripheral blood mononuclear cells (PBMCs), obtained at baseline. The receptors were sampled from a human donor with classical Hodgkin lymphoma. The CDR3 runs from the conserved cysteine through the conserved F or W. The D gene is left open where the match is weak. A clone size is listed for some rows: how often the clone was seen (once, few, many), or a class if it is expanded.

V gene: TRBV6-6
J gene: TRBJ2-3
D gene: TRBD2
clone size: .
CDR3 protein: CASRAGTSGSNTQYF
CDR3 DNA: TGTGCCAGCAGAGCCGGGACTAGCGGTTCTAATACGCAGTATTTT

V gene: TRBV11-3
J gene: TRBJ2-2
D gene: TRBD1
clone size: .
CDR3 protein: CASSSDRPTGELFF
CDR3 DNA: TGTGCCAGCAGCTCGGACAGGCCGACCGGGGAGCTGTTTTTT

V gene: TRBV2
J gene: TRBJ2-5
D gene: TRBD1
clone size: .
CDR3 protein: CASSAQGALQETQYF
CDR3 DNA: TGTGCCAGCAGCGCACAGGGGGCCCTCCAAGAGACCCAGTACTTC

V gene: TRBV11-2
J gene: TRBJ1-2
D gene: .
clone size: .
CDR3 protein: CASSLVNAAGYTF
CDR3 DNA: TGTGCCAGCAGCTTAGTGAATGCGGCTGGCTACACCTTC

V gene: TRBV5-1
J gene: TRBJ1-1
D gene: TRBD1
clone size: .
CDR3 protein: CASSSGTENTEAFF
CDR3 DNA: TGCGCCAGCAGCTCCGGGACAGAGAACACTGAAGCTTTCTTT

V gene: TRBV9
J gene: TRBJ1-1
D gene: .
clone size: few
CDR3 protein: CASSQGLNTEAFF
CDR3 DNA: TGTGCCAGCAGCCAGGGGCTGAACACTGAAGCTTTCTTT

V gene: TRBV19
J gene: TRBJ2-2
D gene: .
clone size: few
CDR3 protein: CASSIVGGTPGELFF
CDR3 DNA: TGTGCCAGTAGTATAGTAGGCGGGACCCCCGGGGAGCTGTTTTTT

V gene: TRBV14
J gene: TRBJ1-1
D gene: .
clone size: .
CDR3 protein: CASSHRSLGGTEAFF
CDR3 DNA: TGTGCCAGCAGCCACCGTAGCCTGGGGGGGACTGAAGCTTTCTTT

V gene: TRBV18
J gene: TRBJ2-5
D gene: TRBD1
clone size: .
CDR3 protein: CASSLTGGQETQYF
CDR3 DNA: TGTGCCAGCTCACTCACAGGGGGGCAAGAGACCCAGTACTTC

V gene: TRBV27
J gene: TRBJ2-7
D gene: TRBD2
clone size: .
CDR3 protein: CASRVQGLAGEQYF
CDR3 DNA: TGTGCCAGCAGGGTACAGGGACTAGCGGGGGAGCAGTACTTC

V gene: TRBV11-2
J gene: TRBJ2-5
D gene: TRBD2
clone size: .
CDR3 protein: CASSRTSGRRGETQYF
CDR3 DNA: TGTGCCAGCAGCCGAACTAGCGGGAGGCGGGGAGAGACCCAGTACTTC

V gene: TRBV6-5
J gene: TRBJ2-2
D gene: TRBD1
clone size: .
CDR3 protein: CASNPRDRFAGELFF
CDR3 DNA: TGTGCCAGCAATCCTCGGGACAGGTTTGCCGGGGAGCTGTTTTTT

V gene: TRBV30
J gene: TRBJ1-1
D gene: .
clone size: .
CDR3 protein: CAWSVRGRTEAFF
CDR3 DNA: TGTGCCTGGAGTGTAAGAGGCCGAACTGAAGCTTTCTTT

V gene: TRBV23-1
J gene: TRBJ2-1
D gene: .
clone size: .
CDR3 protein: CASSQSGQEWNEQFF
CDR3 DNA: TGCGCCAGCAGTCAATCAGGTCAGGAGTGGAATGAGCAGTTCTTC

V gene: TRBV25-1
J gene: TRBJ2-7
D gene: .
clone size: .
CDR3 protein: CASSSVAYEQYF
CDR3 DNA: TGTGCCAGCAGTTCAGTTGCCTACGAGCAGTACTTC

V gene: TRBV19
J gene: TRBJ2-5
D gene: TRBD1
clone size: .
CDR3 protein: CASSIGDRVQETQYF
CDR3 DNA: TGTGCCAGTAGTATAGGGGACAGAGTCCAAGAGACCCAGTACTTC